Listed below are T cell receptor beta chains from one sample, sequenced in a study of shared clonotypes between healthy human individuals. Profiling relied on immunoSEQ multiplex PCR, and the TCRdb table lists in-frame clones only, not all of them. The table lists 700,000 to 950,000 clones, about 96% of them singletons. The sequencing sample was made of naive CD8+ T cells sorted from blood. These receptors were collected from a man younger than 45 in good health. Both conserved end residues are part of each CDR3. Each record gives: V gene, CDR3 length, CDR3 protein.

TRBV5-1 | 14 | CASSSTGIPYEQYF
TRBV25-1 | 14 | CASSGISGGAEAFF
TRBV7-6 | 12 | CASSLVPGEAFF
TRBV14 | 14 | CASSHRINTGELFF
TRBV29-1 | 13 | CSVGGSGLYGYTF
TRBV7-8 | 15 | CASSLEDSNWETQYF
TRBV27 | 15 | CASSTGTGGNQPQHF
TRBV11-2 | 18 | CASSLRPGLAGVGGELFF
TRBV18 | 14 | CASSPLPPHNEQFF
TRBV2 | 10 | CASATYEQYF
TRBV6-5 | 12 | CASRSGSLEQFF
TRBV7-7 | 14 | CASSSGGYYNEQFF
TRBV4-1 | 17 | CASSRSASSSGANVLTF
TRBV7-9 | 15 | CASSLERFERGPQHF
TRBV28 | 14 | CASIPTGFNQPQHF
TRBV5-1 | 16 | CASSLAETGSPGELFF
TRBV13 | 14 | CASRHRGNTGELFF
TRBV27 | 13 | CASSLSGTLEAFF
TRBV6-4 | 15 | CASSPGTSGSDTQYF
TRBV27 | 12 | CASSPPGVIQYF
TRBV6-6 | 14 | CASSYKVSGDGYTF
TRBV7-2 | 15 | CASSPVLYSNQPQHF
TRBV2 | 14 | CASRGQGGTGELFF
TRBV4-1 | 15 | CASSPQAGASYEQYF
TRBV2 | 13 | CASSGEIPYEQYF
TRBV7-6 | 14 | CASSLGAGPSNQFF
TRBV6-5 | 15 | CASSSTSGKTDTQYF
TRBV7-8 | 15 | CASSPPDRGGEKLFF